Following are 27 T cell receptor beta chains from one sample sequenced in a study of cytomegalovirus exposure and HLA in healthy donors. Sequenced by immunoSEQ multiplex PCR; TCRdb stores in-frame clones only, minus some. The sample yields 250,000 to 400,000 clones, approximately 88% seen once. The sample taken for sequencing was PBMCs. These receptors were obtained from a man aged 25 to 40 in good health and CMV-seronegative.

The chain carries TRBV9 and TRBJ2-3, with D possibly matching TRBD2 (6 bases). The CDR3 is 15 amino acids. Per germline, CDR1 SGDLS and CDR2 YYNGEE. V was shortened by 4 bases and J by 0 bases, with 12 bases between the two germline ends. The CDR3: CASSFAGTSTDTQYF. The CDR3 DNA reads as TGTGCCAGCAGCTTCGCGGGGACTAGCACAGATACGCAGTATTTT.

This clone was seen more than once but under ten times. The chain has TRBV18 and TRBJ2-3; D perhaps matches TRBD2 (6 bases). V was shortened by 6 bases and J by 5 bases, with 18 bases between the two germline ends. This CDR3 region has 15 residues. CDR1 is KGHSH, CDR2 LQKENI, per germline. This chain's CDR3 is CASSSLAMGLDTQYF. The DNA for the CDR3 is TGTGCCAGCTCGTCTCTAGCGATGGGTCTAGATACGCAGTATTTT.

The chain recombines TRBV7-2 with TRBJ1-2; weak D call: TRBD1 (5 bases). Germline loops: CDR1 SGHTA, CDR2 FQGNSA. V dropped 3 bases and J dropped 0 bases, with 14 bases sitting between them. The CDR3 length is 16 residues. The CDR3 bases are TGTGCCAGCAGCTTGGACCGGACGACAGCTAACTATGGCTACACCTTC. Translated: CASSLDRTTANYGYTF.

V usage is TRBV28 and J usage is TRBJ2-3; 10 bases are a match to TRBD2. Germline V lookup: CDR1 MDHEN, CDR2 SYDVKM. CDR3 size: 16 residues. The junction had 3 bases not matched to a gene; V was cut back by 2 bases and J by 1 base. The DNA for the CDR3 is TGTGCCAGCAGTTTACTTAGCGGGGGGCGCACAGATACGCAGTATTTT. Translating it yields CASSLLSGGRTDTQYF.

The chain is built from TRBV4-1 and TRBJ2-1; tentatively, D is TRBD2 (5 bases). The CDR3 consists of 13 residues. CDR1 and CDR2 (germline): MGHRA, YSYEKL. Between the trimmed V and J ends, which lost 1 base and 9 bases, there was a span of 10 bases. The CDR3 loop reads CASSQVSGIEQFF. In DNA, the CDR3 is TGCGCCAGCAGCCAAGTCTCGGGGATTGAGCAGTTCTTC.

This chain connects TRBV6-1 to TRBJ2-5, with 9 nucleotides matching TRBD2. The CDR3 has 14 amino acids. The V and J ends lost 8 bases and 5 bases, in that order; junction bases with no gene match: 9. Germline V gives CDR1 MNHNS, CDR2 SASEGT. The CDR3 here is CASQGGGAYETQYF. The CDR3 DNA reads TGTGCCAGCCAGGGCGGGGGGGCCTATGAGACCCAGTACTTC.

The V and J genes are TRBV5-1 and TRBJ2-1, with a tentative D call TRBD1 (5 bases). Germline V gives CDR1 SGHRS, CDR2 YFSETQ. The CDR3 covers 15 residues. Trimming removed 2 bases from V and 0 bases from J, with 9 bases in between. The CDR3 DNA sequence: TGCGCCAGCAGCTTTGGACAAATCTCCTACAATGAGCAGTTCTTC. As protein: CASSFGQISYNEQFF.

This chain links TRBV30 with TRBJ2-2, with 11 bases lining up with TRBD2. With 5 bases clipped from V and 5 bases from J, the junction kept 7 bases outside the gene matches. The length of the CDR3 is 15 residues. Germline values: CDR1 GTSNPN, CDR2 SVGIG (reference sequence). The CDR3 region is CAWGGGLAATGELFF. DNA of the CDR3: TGTGCCTGGGGAGGGGGACTAGCGGCAACCGGGGAGCTGTTTTTT.

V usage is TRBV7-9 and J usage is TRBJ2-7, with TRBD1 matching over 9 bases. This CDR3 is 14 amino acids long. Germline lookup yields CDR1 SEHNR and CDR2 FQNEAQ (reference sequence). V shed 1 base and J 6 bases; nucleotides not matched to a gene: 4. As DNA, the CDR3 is TGTGCCAGCAGCTTAGGGACAGGGGCTTTCGAGCAGTACTTC. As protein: CASSLGTGAFEQYF.

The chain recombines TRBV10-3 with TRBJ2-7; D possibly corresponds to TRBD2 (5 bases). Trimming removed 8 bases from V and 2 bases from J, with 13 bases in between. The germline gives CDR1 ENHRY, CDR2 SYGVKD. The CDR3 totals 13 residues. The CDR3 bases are TGTGCCATCTCGAGCGGTATAGCCTACGAGCAGTACTTC. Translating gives CAISSGIAYEQYF.

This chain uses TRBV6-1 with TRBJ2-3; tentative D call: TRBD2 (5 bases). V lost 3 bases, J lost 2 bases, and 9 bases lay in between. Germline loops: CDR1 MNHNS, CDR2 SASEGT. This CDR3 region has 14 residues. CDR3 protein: CASSDGEITDTQYF. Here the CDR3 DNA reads TGTGCCAGCAGTGACGGGGAAATCACAGATACGCAGTATTTT.

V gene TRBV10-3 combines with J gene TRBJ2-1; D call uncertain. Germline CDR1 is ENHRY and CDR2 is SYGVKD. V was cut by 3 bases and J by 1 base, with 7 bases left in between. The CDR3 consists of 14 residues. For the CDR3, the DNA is TGTGCCATCAGTGATTCAGGTTCCTACAATGAGCAGTTCTTC. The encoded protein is CAISDSGSYNEQFF.

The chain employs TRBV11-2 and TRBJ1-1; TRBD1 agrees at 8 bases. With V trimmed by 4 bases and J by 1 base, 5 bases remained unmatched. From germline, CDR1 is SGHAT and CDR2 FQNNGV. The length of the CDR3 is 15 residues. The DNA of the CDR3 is TGTGCCAGCAGCTCCGGACAGGGACCGAACACTGAAGCTTTCTTT. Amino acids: CASSSGQGPNTEAFF.

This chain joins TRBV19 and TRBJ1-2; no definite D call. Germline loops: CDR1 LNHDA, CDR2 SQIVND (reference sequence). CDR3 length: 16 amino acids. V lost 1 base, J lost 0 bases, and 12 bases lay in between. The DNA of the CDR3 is TGTGCCAGTAGTATAGCTGGGGTGGGAGCTAACTATGGCTACACCTTC. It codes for CASSIAGVGANYGYTF.

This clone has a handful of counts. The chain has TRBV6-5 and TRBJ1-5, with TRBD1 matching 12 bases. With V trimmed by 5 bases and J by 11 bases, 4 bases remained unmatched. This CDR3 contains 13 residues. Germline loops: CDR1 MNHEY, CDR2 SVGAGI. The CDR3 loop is CASSGTGGYSQHF. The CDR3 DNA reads TGTGCCAGCAGTGGGACAGGGGGCTATTCCCAGCATTTT.

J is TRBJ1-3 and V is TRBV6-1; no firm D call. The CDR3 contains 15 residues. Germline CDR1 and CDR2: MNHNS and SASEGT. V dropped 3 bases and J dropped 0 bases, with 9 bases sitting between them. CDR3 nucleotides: TGTGCCAGCAGTGATATTTCAGGCTCTGGAAACACCATATATTTT. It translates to CASSDISGSGNTIYF.

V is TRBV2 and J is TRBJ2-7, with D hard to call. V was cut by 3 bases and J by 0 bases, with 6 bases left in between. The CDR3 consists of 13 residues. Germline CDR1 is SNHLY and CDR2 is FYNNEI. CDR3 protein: CASSELSSYEQYF. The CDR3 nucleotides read TGTGCCAGCAGTGAGCTCAGCTCCTACGAGCAGTACTTC.

The CDR3 DNA is TGTGCCAGCAGTCTTGGTCAACTTCAGCCCCAGCATTTT. It codes for CASSLGQLQPQHF. This chain connects TRBV27 to TRBJ1-5; unclear D gene. The V and J ends lost 5 bases and 6 bases respectively, with 11 bases between them. This CDR3 comprises 13 residues. Germline CDR1 and CDR2: MNHEY and SMNVEV (reference sequence).

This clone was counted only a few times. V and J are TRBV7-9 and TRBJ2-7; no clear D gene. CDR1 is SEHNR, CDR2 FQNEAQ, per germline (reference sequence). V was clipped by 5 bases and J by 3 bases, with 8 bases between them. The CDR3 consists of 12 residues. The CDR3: CASSRVVYEQYF. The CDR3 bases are TGTGCCAGCAGCCGGGTCGTCTACGAGCAGTACTTC.

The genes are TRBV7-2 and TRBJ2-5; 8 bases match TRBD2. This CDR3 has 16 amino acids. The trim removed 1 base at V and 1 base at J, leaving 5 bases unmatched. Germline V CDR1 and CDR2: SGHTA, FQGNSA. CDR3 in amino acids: CASSLGRGGLQETQYF. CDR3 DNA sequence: TGTGCCAGCAGCTTAGGACGGGGGGGACTCCAAGAGACCCAGTACTTC.

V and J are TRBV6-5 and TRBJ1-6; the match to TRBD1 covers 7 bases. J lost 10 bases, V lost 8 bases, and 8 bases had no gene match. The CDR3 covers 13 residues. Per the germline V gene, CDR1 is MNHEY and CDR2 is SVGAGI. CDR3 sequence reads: CASAEDRVSPLHF. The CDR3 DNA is TGTGCCAGCGCGGAAGACAGGGTATCACCCCTCCACTTT.

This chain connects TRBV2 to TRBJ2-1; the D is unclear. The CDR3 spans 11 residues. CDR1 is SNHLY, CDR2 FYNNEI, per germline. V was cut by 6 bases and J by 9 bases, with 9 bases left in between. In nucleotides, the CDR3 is TGTGCCAGCAGGGCAAGTACTGAGCAGTTCTTC. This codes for CASRASTEQFF.

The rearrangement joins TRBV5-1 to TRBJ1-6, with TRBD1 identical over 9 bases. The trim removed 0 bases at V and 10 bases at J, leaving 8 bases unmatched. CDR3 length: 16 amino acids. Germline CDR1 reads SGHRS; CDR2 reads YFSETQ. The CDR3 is CASSLVRTGDESPLHF. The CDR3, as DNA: TGCGCCAGCAGCTTGGTGAGGACAGGGGATGAATCACCCCTCCACTTT.

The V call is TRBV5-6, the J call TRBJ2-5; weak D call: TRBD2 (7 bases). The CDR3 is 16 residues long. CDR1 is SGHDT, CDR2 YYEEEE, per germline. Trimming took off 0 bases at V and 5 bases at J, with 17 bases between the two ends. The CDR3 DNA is TGTGCCAGCAGCTTGGGCGGGGGCAGCATAATGGAGACCCAGTACTTC. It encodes CASSLGGGSIMETQYF.

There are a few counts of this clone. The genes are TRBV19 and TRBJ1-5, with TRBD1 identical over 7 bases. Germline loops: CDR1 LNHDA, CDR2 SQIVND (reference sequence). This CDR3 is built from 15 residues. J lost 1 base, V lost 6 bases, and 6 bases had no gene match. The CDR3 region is CASSPGTASNQPQHF. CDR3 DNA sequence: TGTGCCAGTAGCCCGGGGACAGCCAGCAATCAGCCCCAGCATTTT.

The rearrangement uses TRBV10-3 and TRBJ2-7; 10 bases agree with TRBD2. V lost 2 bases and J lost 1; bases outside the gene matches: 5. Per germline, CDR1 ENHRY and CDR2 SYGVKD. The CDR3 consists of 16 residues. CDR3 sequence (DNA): TGTGCCATCAGTGAGGCGAGCGGGGGGGAGTCCTACGAGCAGTACTTC. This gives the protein CAISEASGGESYEQYF.

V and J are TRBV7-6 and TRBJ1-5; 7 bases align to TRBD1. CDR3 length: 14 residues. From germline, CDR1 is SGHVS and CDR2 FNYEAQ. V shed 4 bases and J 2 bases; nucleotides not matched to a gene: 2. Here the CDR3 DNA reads TGTGCCAGCAGCTCCGGACAGGGCAATCAGCCCCAGCATTTT. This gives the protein CASSSGQGNQPQHF. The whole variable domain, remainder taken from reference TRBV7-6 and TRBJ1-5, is GAGVSQSPRYKVTKRGQDVALRCDPISGHVSLYWYRQALGQGPEFLTYFNYEAQQDKSGLPNDRFSAERPEGSISTLTIQRTEQRDSAMYRCASSSGQGNQPQHFGDGTRLSIL.